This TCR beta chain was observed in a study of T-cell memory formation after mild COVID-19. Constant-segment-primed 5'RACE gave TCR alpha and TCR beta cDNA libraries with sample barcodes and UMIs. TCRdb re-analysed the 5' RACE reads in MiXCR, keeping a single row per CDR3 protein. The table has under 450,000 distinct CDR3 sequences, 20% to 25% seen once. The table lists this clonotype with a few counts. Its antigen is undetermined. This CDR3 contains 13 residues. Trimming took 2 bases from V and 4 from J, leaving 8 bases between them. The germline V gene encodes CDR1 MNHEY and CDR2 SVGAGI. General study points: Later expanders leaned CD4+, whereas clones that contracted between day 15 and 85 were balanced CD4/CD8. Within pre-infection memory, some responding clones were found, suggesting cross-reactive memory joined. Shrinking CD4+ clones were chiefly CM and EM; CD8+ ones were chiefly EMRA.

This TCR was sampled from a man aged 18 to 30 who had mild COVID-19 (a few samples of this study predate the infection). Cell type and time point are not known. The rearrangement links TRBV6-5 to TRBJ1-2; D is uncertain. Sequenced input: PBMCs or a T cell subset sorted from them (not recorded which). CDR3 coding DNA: TGTGCCAGCAGTTACGACGGGAGCTATGGCTACACCTTC. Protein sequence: CASSYDGSYGYTF.